This TCR beta chain was recorded in a study of cytomegalovirus exposure and HLA in healthy donors. Study summary: The roughly 100 million unique TCR beta sequences, from roughly 170 million T cells, were found by an earlier analysis.

Unmatched junction bases numbered 18, after V lost 4 bases and J lost 6 bases. CDR1 is SQVTM and CDR2 is ANQGSEA in the germline V gene. The CDR3 length is 16 residues. Amplification used 60 Vbeta primers and 13 Jbeta primers. Method: immunoSEQ multiplex PCR; TCRdb's copy keeps in-frame clones and lacks some. The sample contains approximately 150,000 clones, roughly 82% of which appear only once. Points on this clone: Its antigen is not known.

Although they were nominally healthy when sampled, donors likely had unrecorded immune exposures. Overall study results and limits: In a later analysis, TCR beta V- and J-gene trimming was associated with a missense DCLRE1C variant. It was about 150 TCR beta chains that were listed as cytomegalovirus-associated.

The TCR comes from a young woman in good health and CMV-seronegative. Sequencing was carried out using PBMCs. The J gene is TRBJ2-7, the V gene TRBV29-1; TRBD2 aligns across 7 bases. The CDR3 protein is CSVVGGGKGDPSEQYF. CDR3 coding DNA: TGCAGCGTTGTGGGGGGAGGGAAGGGCGACCCCTCCGAGCAGTACTTC.